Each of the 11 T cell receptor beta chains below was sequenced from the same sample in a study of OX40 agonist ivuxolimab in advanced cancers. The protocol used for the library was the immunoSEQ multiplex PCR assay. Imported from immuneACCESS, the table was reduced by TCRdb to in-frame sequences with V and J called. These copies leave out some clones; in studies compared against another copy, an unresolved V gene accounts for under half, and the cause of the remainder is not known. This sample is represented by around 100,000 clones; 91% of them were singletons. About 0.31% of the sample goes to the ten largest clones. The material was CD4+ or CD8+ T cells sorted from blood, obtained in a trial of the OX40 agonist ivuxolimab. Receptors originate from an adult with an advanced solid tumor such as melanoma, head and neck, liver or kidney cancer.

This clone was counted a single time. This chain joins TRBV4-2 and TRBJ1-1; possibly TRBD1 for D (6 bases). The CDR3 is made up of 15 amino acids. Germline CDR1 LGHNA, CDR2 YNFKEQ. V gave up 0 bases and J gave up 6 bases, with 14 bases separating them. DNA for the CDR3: TGTGCCAGCAGCCAAGATGCGGGGGGCGCCGCTGAAGCTTTCTTT. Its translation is CASSQDAGGAAEAFF.

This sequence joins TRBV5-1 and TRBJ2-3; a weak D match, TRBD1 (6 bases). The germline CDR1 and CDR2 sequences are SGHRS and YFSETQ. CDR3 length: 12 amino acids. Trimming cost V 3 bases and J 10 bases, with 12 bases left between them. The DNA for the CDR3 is TGCGCCAGCAGCTCCTCAGGGGAAGCGCAGTATTTT. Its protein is CASSSSGEAQYF.

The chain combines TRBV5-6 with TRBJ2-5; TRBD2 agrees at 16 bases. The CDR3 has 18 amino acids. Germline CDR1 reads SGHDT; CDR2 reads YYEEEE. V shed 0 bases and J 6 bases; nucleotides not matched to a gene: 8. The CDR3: CASSLAGLAGGPLKTQYF. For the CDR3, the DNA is TGTGCCAGCAGCTTGGCGGGACTAGCGGGAGGGCCGCTAAAGACCCAGTACTTC.

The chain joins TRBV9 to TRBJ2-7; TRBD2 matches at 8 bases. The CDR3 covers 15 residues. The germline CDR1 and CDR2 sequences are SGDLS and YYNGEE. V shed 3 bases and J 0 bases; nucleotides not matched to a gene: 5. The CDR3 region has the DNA TGTGCCAGCAGCGCCCGGGGGGGGAGCTCCTACGAGCAGTACTTC. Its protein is CASSARGGSSYEQYF.

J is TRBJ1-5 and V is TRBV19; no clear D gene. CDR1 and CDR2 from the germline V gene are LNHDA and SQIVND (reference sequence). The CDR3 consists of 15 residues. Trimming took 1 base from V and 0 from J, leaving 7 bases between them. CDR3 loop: CASSIVVDSNQPQHF. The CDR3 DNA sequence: TGTGCCAGTAGTATAGTGGTAGATAGCAATCAGCCCCAGCATTTT.

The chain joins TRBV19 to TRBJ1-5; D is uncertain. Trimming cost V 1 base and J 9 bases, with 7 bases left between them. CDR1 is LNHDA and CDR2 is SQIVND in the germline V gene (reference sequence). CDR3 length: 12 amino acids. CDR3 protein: CASSIATLPQHF. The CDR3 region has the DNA TGTGCCAGTAGTATAGCCACGCTGCCCCAGCATTTT.

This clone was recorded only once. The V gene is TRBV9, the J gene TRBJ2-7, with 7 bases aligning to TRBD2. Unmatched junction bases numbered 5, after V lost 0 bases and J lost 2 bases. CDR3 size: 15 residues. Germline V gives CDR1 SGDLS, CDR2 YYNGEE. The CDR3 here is CASSVELAGPYEQYF. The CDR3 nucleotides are TGTGCCAGCAGCGTAGAGTTAGCGGGCCCCTACGAGCAGTACTTC.

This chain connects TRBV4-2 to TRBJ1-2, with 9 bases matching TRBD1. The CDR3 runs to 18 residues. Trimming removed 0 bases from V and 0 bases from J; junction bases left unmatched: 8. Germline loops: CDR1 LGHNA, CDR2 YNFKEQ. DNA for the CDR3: TGTGCCAGCAGCCAAGAATCTCGACAGGGGGTTTCTAACTATGGCTACACCTTC. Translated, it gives CASSQESRQGVSNYGYTF.

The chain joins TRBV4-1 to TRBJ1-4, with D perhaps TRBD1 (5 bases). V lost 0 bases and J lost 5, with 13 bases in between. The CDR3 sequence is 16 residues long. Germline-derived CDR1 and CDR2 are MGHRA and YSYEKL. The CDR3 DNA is TGCGCCAGCAGCCAAGATGTTAGACAGAGAAATGAAAAACTGTTTTTT. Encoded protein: CASSQDVRQRNEKLFF.

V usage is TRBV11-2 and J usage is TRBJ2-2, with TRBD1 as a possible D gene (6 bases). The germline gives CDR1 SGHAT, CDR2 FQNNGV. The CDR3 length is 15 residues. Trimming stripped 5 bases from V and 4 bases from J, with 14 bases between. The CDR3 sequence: CASSPRRGGTGELFF. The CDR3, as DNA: TGTGCCAGCAGCCCGCGCAGGGGTGGCACCGGGGAGCTGTTTTTT.

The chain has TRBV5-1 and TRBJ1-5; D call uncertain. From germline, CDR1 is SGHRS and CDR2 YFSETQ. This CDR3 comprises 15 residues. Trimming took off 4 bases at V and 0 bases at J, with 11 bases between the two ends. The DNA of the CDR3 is TGCGCCAGCAGCGTGTTTGGGGATAGCAATCAGCCCCAGCATTTT. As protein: CASSVFGDSNQPQHF.